This note documents a single T cell receptor beta chain sequence. Its target is not known. Treatment: some 20 received Ad26.COV2.S at low or high dose, single or two shots; roughly 5 received placebo; per-sample allocation not given. Specimen acquisition occurred on day 63 following the initial vaccine or placebo injection. The vaccine antigen was prefusion-stabilized Wuhan SARS-CoV-2 spike. The CDR3 contains 15 residues. Trimming at V came to 4 bases and at J to 4 bases, leaving 9 bases not matched to a gene. Germline V lookup: CDR1 SGHRS, CDR2 YFSETQ. The data derive from a study of Ad26.COV2.S vaccination and SARS-CoV-2 variants. The protocol was immunoSEQ multiplex PCR, while the TCRdb copy is restricted to in-frame clones and leaves out a portion. The data contain about 420,000 clones, 88% of them singletons. Findings and limits, study-wide: Following vaccination, spike-specific CD8+ and CD4+ T cell responses reportedly exhibited substantial breadth. Vaccinated individuals (as opposed to placebo recipients) had higher spike-specific TCR breadth. Comparable non-spike TCR breadth was observed in vaccine and placebo recipients.

Sequenced here: peripheral blood, sampled in a trial of Ad26.COV2.S vaccine versus placebo. The rearrangement joins TRBV5-1 to TRBJ2-5; 8 bases agree with TRBD1. The clonotype originates from a person aged 18-65 years who received the Ad26.COV2.S COVID-19 vaccine or a placebo. This CDR3 is CASSPRTGIGETQYF. In DNA form, the CDR3 reads TGCGCCAGCAGCCCGCGGACAGGGATCGGAGAGACCCAGTACTTC.